This T cell receptor beta chain was observed in a study of cytomegalovirus exposure and HLA in healthy donors. This CDR3 spans 16 amino acids. Germline V gene data show CDR1 as MNHNY and CDR2 as SVGAGI (reference sequence). Trimming cost V 5 bases and J 4 bases, with 20 bases left between them. It was with 60 Vbeta and 13 Jbeta primers that the PCR ran. Produced via immunoSEQ multiplex PCR; TCRdb's table is partial and in-frame only. This table has approximately 170,000 clones, approximately 86% appearing once. The TCR originated in a male donor in good health and CMV-seronegative. The sequencing input was PBMCs. The chain has TRBV6-6 and TRBJ1-2, with no clear D. The CDR3 sequence is CASSPRQRTTSYGYTF. Written as DNA, the CDR3 is TGTGCCAGCAGTCCTCGCCAGCGAACTACCAGCTATGGCTACACCTTC.